The 11 T cell receptor beta chains presented below share a single source sample, sequenced in a study of OX40 agonist ivuxolimab in advanced cancers. Method: immunoSEQ multiplex PCR; TCRdb's copy keeps in-frame clones and lacks some. The sample carries about 58,000 clones, around 78% recorded once. Sample: CD4+ or CD8+ T cells sorted from blood, taken in a trial of the OX40 agonist ivuxolimab. The receptors were sampled from an adult with an advanced solid tumor such as melanoma, head and neck, liver or kidney cancer.

The gene calls are TRBV14 and TRBJ2-7, with 9 bases that match TRBD1. The CDR3 totals 14 residues. Germline trimming cut 2 bases from V and 2 bases from J; bases unmatched to any gene: 1. Germline V gives CDR1 SGHDN, CDR2 FVKESK. The CDR3 here is CASSQWTGAYEQYF. DNA of the CDR3: TGTGCCAGCAGCCAATGGACAGGGGCCTACGAGCAGTACTTC.

The chain joins TRBV7-2 to TRBJ2-7, with D possibly matching TRBD1 (6 bases). V was clipped by 5 bases and J by 2 bases, with 10 bases between them. The CDR3 is 13 amino acids. CDR1 and CDR2 (germline): SGHTA, FQGNSA. In DNA, the CDR3 is TGTGCCAGCAGCACCCCAGGGGCCTACGAGCAGTACTTC. This translates into CASSTPGAYEQYF.

The genes are TRBV6-5 and TRBJ2-7; the match to TRBD1 covers 8 bases. Per germline, CDR1 MNHEY and CDR2 SVGAGI. Trimming removed 6 bases from V and 1 base from J; junction bases left unmatched: 5. CDR3 length: 14 residues. DNA for the CDR3: TGTGCCAGCAGGACAGGGGAACGTTCCTACGAGCAGTACTTC. Protein sequence: CASRTGERSYEQYF.

Sample share makes this clone medium-sized. The chain links TRBV15 to TRBJ2-7, with D unclear. CDR1 and CDR2 (germline): LNHNV, YYDKDF (reference sequence). The CDR3 totals 15 residues. Trimming took off 5 bases at V and 3 bases at J, with 17 bases between the two ends. CDR3 bases: TGTGCCACCAGCGGACGGCAGGAGCCCATCTACGAGCAGTACTTC. Encoded protein: CATSGRQEPIYEQYF.

CDR3 nucleotides: TGTGCCAGCAGTGGAGGGACAGGGAGCTCTGGAAACACCATATATTTT. Translation: CASSGGTGSSGNTIYF. V is TRBV28 and J is TRBJ1-3; 9 bases match TRBD1. Germline V gene lookup returns CDR1 MDHEN and CDR2 SYDVKM. V lost 5 bases to trimming and J lost 0 bases; unmatched junction nucleotides: 5. This CDR3 region has 16 residues.

The chain joins TRBV5-1 to TRBJ1-4; tentatively, D is TRBD1 (6 bases). Trimming took off 2 bases at V and 6 bases at J, with 8 bases between the two ends. Germline CDR1 is SGHRS and CDR2 is YFSETQ. The CDR3 is 13 amino acids. The CDR3 here is CASSFNRDEKLFF. The DNA of the CDR3 is TGCGCCAGCAGCTTCAACAGGGATGAAAAACTGTTTTTT.

The chain joins TRBV6-4 to TRBJ2-2; 9 nucleotides align to TRBD1. There are 14 residues in the CDR3. V shed 6 bases, J shed 3 bases, and the junction held 2 bases outside the gene matches. The germline gives CDR1 MRHNA, CDR2 SNTAGT. CDR3 region: CASRTGGDTGELFF. Here the CDR3 DNA reads TGTGCCAGCAGAACAGGGGGCGACACCGGGGAGCTGTTTTTT.

The chain carries TRBV6-4 and TRBJ2-2; TRBD1 matches 8 bases. CDR1 is MRHNA and CDR2 is SNTAGT in the germline V gene. Trimming removed 6 bases from V and 5 bases from J; junction bases left unmatched: 8. The length of the CDR3 is 15 residues. As DNA, the CDR3 is TGTGCCAGCAGCGCCCAGGGGGCTCAGACCGGGGAGCTGTTTTTT. Amino acids: CASSAQGAQTGELFF.

The CDR3 DNA reads TGTGCCAGCACCCCCGCCCAGGGGAGTGAGGGCTACACCTTC. It yields the protein CASTPAQGSEGYTF. This chain uses TRBV28 with TRBJ1-2, with D perhaps matching TRBD1 (6 bases). Germline CDR1 is MDHEN and CDR2 is SYDVKM. The CDR3 runs to 14 residues. Trimming left V 7 bases short and J 8 bases short, with 20 bases between.

This chain links TRBV18 with TRBJ2-3, with TRBD1 matching 7 bases. CDR1 KGHSH and CDR2 LQKENI come from the germline V gene. Trimming cost V 3 bases and J 0 bases; bases outside gene matches: 6. The CDR3 length is 16 residues. CDR3 sequence reads: CASSPRGGGSTDTQYF. The CDR3, as DNA: TGTGCCAGCTCACCCCGAGGGGGCGGGAGCACAGATACGCAGTATTTT.

This chain links TRBV6-5 with TRBJ2-5; D might be TRBD2 (6 bases). Germline lookup yields CDR1 MNHEY and CDR2 SVGAGI. CDR3 length: 16 amino acids. V lost 2 bases and J 1 base, leaving 14 bases between the germline ends. The CDR3 coding sequence is TGTGCCAGCAGTTACCACGGGACTCCTGGCCAAGAGACCCAGTACTTC. Translating it yields CASSYHGTPGQETQYF.